Presented here are 5 T cell receptor beta chains from one specimen sequenced in a study of CD8 T cells in Susac syndrome (dated by TCRdb to the late 2010s). Libraries were prepared through the immunoSEQ multiplex PCR assay. RNA was extracted with the RNeasy kit and roughly 0.45 to 1 ug was reverse transcribed using random hexamers. TCRdb applied fastp at Q25 and MiXCR to the public reads, then kept only in-frame beta chains. A single entry per CDR3 protein holds the most common genes and DNA from its merged rows. The sample profile shows approximately 120,000 distinct CDR3 sequences; 96% of them were found once. The leading ten clones occupy 0.096% of the sample. Input material: CD4+ T cells from PBMCs. All receptors come from a human donor in good health.

The chain combines TRBV4-1 with TRBJ1-1; TRBD1 aligns across 7 bases. The CDR3 has 15 residues. CDR1 and CDR2 from the germline V gene are MGHRA and YSYEKL. J lost 4 bases, V lost 2 bases, and 7 bases had no gene match. The CDR3 coding sequence is TGCGCCAGCAGCCAAAGACAGGGATGGGGCACTGAAGCTTTCTTT. Its protein product is CASSQRQGWGTEAFF.

This rearrangement joins TRBV12-3 or TRBV12-4 to TRBJ2-3, with D maybe TRBD2 (5 bases). This CDR3 is built from 13 residues. V lost 4 bases to trimming and J lost 4 bases, with 9 bases between them. The DNA of the CDR3 is TGTGCCAGCAGTTCCGGGGTTCCAGATACGCAGTATTTT. Translating it yields CASSSGVPDTQYF.

The rearrangement joins TRBV29-1 to TRBJ1-2; 7 bases agree with TRBD1. Germline V gene data show CDR1 as SQVTM and CDR2 as ANQGSEA. This CDR3 has 13 residues. The J segment lost 4 bases and the V segment lost 4 bases, leaving 6 bases of the junction unmatched. For the CDR3, the DNA is TGCAGCGTTGTGAGACAGGGAACCTATGGCTACACCTTC. This sequence encodes CSVVRQGTYGYTF. The whole variable domain, remainder taken from reference TRBV29-1 and TRBJ1-2, is SAVISQKPSRDICQRGTSLTIQCQVDSQVTMMFWYRQQPGQSLTLIATANQGSEATYESGFVIDKFPISRPNLTFSTLTVSNMSPEDSSIYLCSVVRQGTYGYTFGSGTRLTVV.

The rearrangement links TRBV7-2 to TRBJ2-7, with TRBD1 matching 8 bases. J gave up 3 bases and V 5 bases, and 9 bases lay outside the gene matches. CDR1 is SGHTA, CDR2 FQGNSA, per germline. The CDR3 extends over 15 amino acids. The CDR3 sequence: CASSADRGNVYEQYF. CDR3 coding DNA: TGTGCCAGCAGCGCAGACAGGGGTAACGTCTACGAGCAGTACTTC.

The V and J genes are TRBV5-1 and TRBJ2-5, with TRBD1 identical over 7 bases. Trimming removed 4 bases from V and 4 bases from J; junction bases left unmatched: 10. The length of the CDR3 is 15 residues. Germline CDR1 reads SGHRS; CDR2 reads YFSETQ. The CDR3 nucleotides are TGCGCCAGCAGCGTTCCTGACAGGGCTCGAGAGACCCAGTACTTC. This encodes CASSVPDRARETQYF.